The 27 T cell receptor beta chains in this list originate from one sample, sequenced in a study of glioma-infiltrating T cells after dendritic cell vaccination. Time point denoted: after dendritic cell vaccination, including at tumor progression/relapse. The repertoire was sequenced with immunoSEQ multiplex PCR; TCRdb's copy has only in-frame clones and lacks some. Of about 100,000 clones listed, more than 70% are singletons. Material: blood, obtained after dendritic cell vaccination. Receptors were obtained from a human donor with glioblastoma.

DNA for the CDR3: TGTGCCAGCAGACGACAGGGGGCAAACACTGAAGCTTTCTTT. Protein sequence: CASRRQGANTEAFF. The chain joins TRBV6-1 to TRBJ1-1, with 10 positions matching TRBD1. The CDR3 is 14 amino acids. The V segment lost 6 bases and the J segment 2 bases; nucleotides outside the gene matches: 3. CDR1 and CDR2 (germline): MNHNS, SASEGT.

This chain connects TRBV10-3 to TRBJ2-3, with no clear D. This CDR3 contains 11 residues. Trimming took 11 bases from V and 4 from J, leaving 10 bases between them. Germline CDR1 is ENHRY and CDR2 is SYGVKD. For the CDR3, the DNA is TGTGCCCTGGGCTCTTCAGATACGCAGTATTTT. This encodes CALGSSDTQYF.

This chain uses TRBV7-3 with TRBJ2-5; 9 bases are a match to TRBD2. The germline V gene encodes CDR1 SGHTA and CDR2 FQGTGA. With 1 base clipped from V and 7 bases from J, the junction kept 7 bases outside the gene matches. The CDR3 extends over 15 amino acids. CDR3 nucleotide sequence: TGTGCCAGCAGCTTAAGTTTAGCGGGAGAGGGGACCCAGTACTTC. Protein: CASSLSLAGEGTQYF.

The chain joins TRBV5-1 to TRBJ1-2; no reliable D call. The CDR3 totals 15 residues. Germline CDR1 and CDR2: SGHRS and YFSETQ. Trimming removed 0 bases from V and 2 bases from J, with 11 bases in between. This CDR3 is CASSLAAGENYGYTF. The CDR3, as DNA: TGCGCCAGCAGCTTGGCGGCGGGTGAGAACTATGGCTACACCTTC.

This clone was found once. The chain combines TRBV15 with TRBJ2-7, with TRBD2 identical over 12 bases. V trimming: 6 bases; J trimming: 9 bases; junction bases outside the gene matches: 12. The CDR3 runs 15 residues. Germline V gives CDR1 LNHNV, CDR2 YYDKDF (reference sequence). The CDR3 region is CATSLQSSGRAGQYF. Written as DNA, the CDR3 is TGTGCCACCAGTTTGCAGTCTAGCGGGAGGGCAGGGCAGTACTTC.

The chain carries TRBV6-5 and TRBJ2-2; the D gene is possibly TRBD2 (5 bases). The CDR3 has 16 residues. Germline CDR1 reads MNHEY; CDR2 reads SVGAGI. V was cut by 0 bases and J by 1 base, with 9 bases left in between. The CDR3: CASSYSRGLNTGELFF. Here the CDR3 DNA reads TGTGCCAGCAGTTACTCGAGAGGGTTGAACACCGGGGAGCTGTTTTTT.

As DNA, the CDR3 is TGTGCCAGCAGCTTACGGGCGGGAGGGATATACTACGAGCAGTACTTC. This sequence encodes CASSLRAGGIYYEQYF. The chain carries TRBV7-2 and TRBJ2-7, with 9 bases matching TRBD2. The V gene's germline CDR1 is SGHTA and CDR2 FQGNSA. V trimming: 2 bases; J trimming: 3 bases; junction bases outside the gene matches: 8. The CDR3 loop spans 16 amino acids.

The chain is built from TRBV5-1 and TRBJ1-2; 10 bases agree with TRBD1. After removal of 5 bases from V and 0 bases from J, the junction contained 7 bases not matched to a gene. CDR1 is SGHRS and CDR2 is YFSETQ in the germline V gene. The CDR3 is 16 amino acids. The CDR3, as DNA: TGCGCCAGCAGACTGGGACAGGGGATGACTAACTATGGCTACACCTTC. Its translation: CASRLGQGMTNYGYTF.

This clone has only one observation. The genes are TRBV5-1 and TRBJ1-1; weak D call: TRBD1 (5 bases). Looked up from germline, CDR1 is SGHRS and CDR2 is YFSETQ. The CDR3 runs to 14 residues. Trimming stripped 5 bases from V and 4 bases from J, with 15 bases between. The CDR3 reads CASSLPGGFTEAFF. CDR3 in DNA: TGCGCCAGCAGTCTACCCGGGGGGTTCACTGAAGCTTTCTTT.

The V gene is TRBV19, the J gene TRBJ1-5; D not certain. This CDR3 region has 12 residues. V was pared by 3 bases and J by 6 bases, with 6 bases between. CDR1 and CDR2 (germline): LNHDA, SQIVND (reference sequence). CDR3 in amino acids: CASSIPSQPQHF. Written as DNA, the CDR3 is TGTGCCAGTAGTATCCCCAGTCAGCCCCAGCATTTT.

The CDR3: CASKVTGAGETQYF. The CDR3 region has the DNA TGTGCCAGCAAAGTGACAGGGGCCGGGGAGACCCAGTACTTC. V gene TRBV5-4 combines with J gene TRBJ2-5; 8 nucleotides line up with TRBD1. Per germline, CDR1 SGHNT and CDR2 YYREEE (reference sequence). The CDR3 has 14 amino acids. V was clipped by 6 bases and J by 5 bases; unmatched bases: 9.

The chain couples TRBV10-1 to TRBJ2-7; a weak D match, TRBD1 (6 bases). Trimming took 8 bases from V and 5 from J, leaving 22 bases between them. Germline V gene lookup returns CDR1 WNHNN and CDR2 SYGVQD (reference sequence). This CDR3 spans 15 amino acids. The CDR3 DNA is TGCGCCAGCGACACGGACCCCTACAGGGAAGACGAGCAGTACTTC. The encoded protein is CASDTDPYREDEQYF.

About this clone itself: The junction differs from germline at one of its ends, possibly a read error. The rearrangement links TRBV7-7 to TRBJ2-2; D perhaps matches TRBD2 (6 bases). CDR3 length: 15 amino acids. Germline assignment: CDR1 SSHAT and CDR2 FNYEAQ (reference sequence). The DNA of the CDR3 is TGTGCTAGCAGCTCTCCTGCGGGGTTCACCGGGGAGCTGTTTTTT. It yields the protein CASSSPAGFTGELFF.

The V and J genes are TRBV4-2 and TRBJ2-2; D is perhaps TRBD2 (6 bases). CDR1 is LGHNA, CDR2 YNFKEQ, per germline. Trimming removed 1 base at V and 0 bases at J, with 9 bases between. The CDR3 is 16 residues long. The CDR3 spells CASSQGIAANTGELFF. CDR3 DNA: TGTGCCAGCAGCCAAGGAATAGCGGCGAACACCGGGGAGCTGTTTTTT.

The CDR3 bases are TGTGCCAGCAGCCTACTCCCGCCCGGGACTAGAAGGCAAGAGACCCAGTACTTC. Its protein is CASSLLPPGTRRQETQYF. This chain links TRBV7-9 with TRBJ2-5; 8 bases map to TRBD2. The CDR3 is made up of 18 amino acids. Trimming cost V 5 bases and J 2 bases; bases outside gene matches: 16. In germline, CDR1 is SEHNR, CDR2 FQNEAQ (reference sequence).

The chain employs TRBV2 and TRBJ2-1; the match to TRBD2 covers 7 bases. J gave up 3 bases and V 2 bases, and 10 bases lay outside the gene matches. Per the germline V gene, CDR1 is SNHLY and CDR2 is FYNNEI. The CDR3 is made up of 17 amino acids. CDR3 residues: CASSERTGGSIYNEQFF. Written as DNA, the CDR3 is TGTGCCAGCAGTGAAAGGACTGGCGGGAGTATCTACAATGAGCAGTTCTTC. Combining the CDR3 with reference TRBV2 and TRBJ2-1 gives the whole variable domain EPEVTQTPSHQVTQMGQEVILRCVPISNHLYFYWYRQILGQKVEFLVSFYNNEISEKSEIFDDQFSVERPDGSNFTLKIRSTKLEDSAMYFCASSERTGGSIYNEQFFGPGTRLTVL.

This clone has a single count. The chain combines TRBV9 with TRBJ2-5; TRBD1 matches at 7 bases. The CDR3 has 15 residues. The V gene's germline CDR1 is SGDLS and CDR2 YYNGEE. The junction had 2 bases not matched to a gene; V was cut back by 0 bases and J by 0 bases. The CDR3 region is CASSVEGTDQETQYF. The CDR3 nucleotides read TGTGCCAGCAGCGTAGAAGGGACAGACCAAGAGACCCAGTACTTC.

The J gene is TRBJ2-3, the V gene TRBV5-1; TRBD2 aligns across 11 bases. CDR1 is SGHRS, CDR2 YFSETQ, per germline. V lost 0 bases, J lost 4 bases, and 1 base stayed unmatched. This CDR3 comprises 15 residues. The CDR3 spells CASSLGLAGPDTQYF. The CDR3 nucleotides read TGCGCCAGCAGCTTGGGACTAGCGGGGCCAGATACGCAGTATTTT.

This chain joins TRBV19 and TRBJ2-5; 10 bases map to TRBD2. V lost 3 bases to trimming and J lost 0 bases; unmatched junction nucleotides: 19. Germline loops: CDR1 LNHDA, CDR2 SQIVND (reference sequence). The CDR3 is made up of 21 amino acids. Here the CDR3 reads CASSIGITGDPTSGDQETQYF. DNA of the CDR3: TGTGCCAGTAGTATTGGGATTACAGGGGACCCAACTAGCGGGGACCAAGAGACCCAGTACTTC.

This chain connects TRBV5-1 to TRBJ2-3, with TRBD2 matching over 7 bases. The CDR3 is 16 residues long. V lost 4 bases and J lost 3; bases outside the gene matches: 11. Germline loops: CDR1 SGHRS, CDR2 YFSETQ. Written as DNA, the CDR3 is TGCGCCAGCAGCCAAGGACTAGAATTAATGACAGATACGCAGTATTTT. Translated: CASSQGLELMTDTQYF. Based on the CDR3 plus reference TRBV5-1 and TRBJ2-3, the full variable domain is KAGVTQTPRYLIKTRGQQVTLSCSPISGHRSVSWYQQTPGQGLQFLFEYFSETQRNKGNFPGRFSGRQFSNSRSEMNVSTLELGDSALYLCASSQGLELMTDTQYFGPGTRLTVL.

The V call is TRBV25-1, the J call TRBJ2-1, with 9 bases lining up with TRBD2. The CDR3 has 15 residues. CDR1 and CDR2 (germline): MGHDK, SYGVNS. The V segment lost 2 bases and the J segment 4 bases; nucleotides outside the gene matches: 3. This chain's CDR3 is CASSEGRGGYNEQFF. The CDR3 DNA reads TGTGCCAGCAGTGAAGGGCGGGGGGGTTACAATGAGCAGTTCTTC.

This chain joins TRBV5-1 and TRBJ1-5; D unresolved. CDR3 length: 17 residues. Germline values: CDR1 SGHRS, CDR2 YFSETQ. The V and J ends lost 0 bases and 2 bases respectively, with 15 bases between them. The CDR3 DNA is TGCGCCAGCAGCTTGGGGAGGATGTTGGGTTGCAATCAGCCCCAGCATTTT. As protein: CASSLGRMLGCNQPQHF.

The CDR3 protein is CASSPTGAGEQFF. In DNA form, the CDR3 reads TGTGCCAGTAGCCCTACAGGGGCAGGTGAGCAGTTCTTC. The chain joins TRBV19 to TRBJ2-1; 7 bases align to TRBD1. The CDR3 is 13 residues long. V was clipped by 6 bases and J by 9 bases; unmatched bases: 8. Germline-derived CDR1 and CDR2 are LNHDA and SQIVND (reference sequence).

The chain recombines TRBV4-2 with TRBJ2-3, with TRBD2 identical over 10 bases. V shed 0 bases, J shed 5 bases, and the junction held 17 bases outside the gene matches. The germline V gene encodes CDR1 LGHNA and CDR2 YNFKEQ. This CDR3 comprises 20 residues. CDR3 nucleotide sequence: TGTGCCAGCAGCCAAGATTGGGGCCCTGAAGTAGCGGGGGGAGTAGATACGCAGTATTTT. It specifies CASSQDWGPEVAGGVDTQYF.

V and J are TRBV30 and TRBJ1-1; D is possibly TRBD1 (6 bases). V was trimmed by 2 bases and J by 1 base, leaving 8 bases between them. Germline CDR1 GTSNPN, CDR2 SVGIG (reference sequence). The CDR3 runs 13 residues. The DNA for the CDR3 is TGTGCCTGGAGTACAGGGACGAACACTGAAGCTTTCTTT. Translation gives CAWSTGTNTEAFF. The variable domain in full, completed from reference TRBV30 and TRBJ1-1, reads SQTIHQWPATLVQPVGSPLSLECTVEGTSNPNLYWYRQAAGRGLQLLFYSVGIGQISSEVPQNLSASRPQDRQFILSSKKLLLSDSGFYLCAWSTGTNTEAFFGQGTRLTVV.

The chain is built from TRBV7-2 and TRBJ2-7; D call uncertain. CDR3 size: 13 residues. V lost 0 bases and J 2 bases, leaving 5 bases between the germline ends. CDR1 and CDR2 (germline): SGHTA, FQGNSA. This chain's CDR3 is CASSLAPTYEQYF. Written as DNA, the CDR3 is TGTGCCAGCAGCTTAGCCCCCACCTACGAGCAGTACTTC.

The CDR3 coding sequence is TGTGCCAGTAGTACAGACAGGGTATACACTGAAGCTTTCTTT. Its protein product is CASSTDRVYTEAFF. The chain joins TRBV19 to TRBJ1-1; 7 bases align to TRBD1. Per germline, CDR1 LNHDA and CDR2 SQIVND (reference sequence). The V segment lost 4 bases and the J segment 3 bases; nucleotides outside the gene matches: 5. This CDR3 has 14 residues.